These 18 T cell receptor beta chains were all obtained from the same sample, sequenced in a study of long-term antiretroviral therapy in people with HIV. Survey level was the resolution at which the v3.0 immunoSEQ assay ran. The assay was immunoSEQ multiplex PCR, and TCRdb's table has in-frame clones only and misses some. The sample has more than 7,000 clones, around 80% seen once. Sequences were derived from unsorted PBMCs, sampled about 0.9 years before starting antiretroviral therapy. The receptors were gathered from a man aged 35 to 55 with HIV.

The rearrangement links TRBV9 to TRBJ2-3; 9 nucleotides line up with TRBD2. The germline V gene encodes CDR1 SGDLS and CDR2 YYNGEE. CDR3 length: 14 residues. With V trimmed by 3 bases and J by 1 base, 0 bases remained unmatched. CDR3 loop: CASSGTSGTDTQYF. Here the CDR3 DNA reads TGTGCCAGCAGCGGGACTAGCGGCACAGATACGCAGTATTTT. Full variable domain (missing parts from reference TRBV9 and TRBJ2-3): DSGVTQTPKHLITATGQRVTLRCSPRSGDLSVYWYQQSLDQGLQFLIQYYNGEERAKGNILERFSAQQFPDLHSELNLSSLELGDSALYFCASSGTSGTDTQYFGPGTRLTVL.

The chain's CDR3 is CASSLEAGRGKADTQYF. The CDR3 DNA reads as TGTGCCAGCAGCTTAGAGGCTGGGCGGGGGAAGGCAGATACGCAGTATTTT. The rearrangement links TRBV11-2 to TRBJ2-3; 7 positions match TRBD2. Germline assignment: CDR1 SGHAT and CDR2 FQNNGV. The CDR3 extends over 17 amino acids. V was clipped by 0 bases and J by 4 bases; unmatched bases: 10.

By sample fraction, this clone is large. CDR3 nucleotides: TGTGCCAGCAGCTTTCCGACAGGCTCCTACAATGAGCAGTTCTTC. Translation: CASSFPTGSYNEQFF. The chain links TRBV5-4 to TRBJ2-1; tentative D call: TRBD1 (6 bases). Trimming took 2 bases from V and 0 from J, leaving 9 bases between them. Per germline, CDR1 SGHNT and CDR2 YYREEE (reference sequence). The CDR3 sequence is 15 residues long.

This chain connects TRBV27 to TRBJ2-7; 9 nucleotides match TRBD1. J gave up 1 base and V 6 bases, and 4 bases lay outside the gene matches. The CDR3 contains 14 residues. The germline V gene encodes CDR1 MNHEY and CDR2 SMNVEV (reference sequence). For the CDR3, the DNA is TGTGCCAGCAGCCGGACAGGGGCGTCCTACGAGCAGTACTTC. Encoded protein: CASSRTGASYEQYF.

The rearrangement joins TRBV9 to TRBJ2-3, with 8 positions matching TRBD2. V shed 0 bases and J 3 bases; nucleotides not matched to a gene: 6. Germline V gene sequence: CDR1 SGDLS, CDR2 YYNGEE. The CDR3 is 16 amino acids. The CDR3 nucleotides read TGTGCCAGCAGCGTAGGTGATAGCGGGGTGACAGATACGCAGTATTTT. Its translation is CASSVGDSGVTDTQYF.

V and J are TRBV9 and TRBJ1-1, with TRBD1 as a possible D gene (6 bases). Trimming removed 3 bases at V and 3 bases at J, with 9 bases between. The CDR3 extends over 13 amino acids. CDR1 SGDLS and CDR2 YYNGEE come from the germline V gene. This CDR3 is CASSDRVDTEAFF. The CDR3 DNA follows: TGTGCCAGCAGCGACAGGGTAGACACTGAAGCTTTCTTT. The complete variable domain, with remaining parts taken from reference TRBV9 and TRBJ1-1, reads DSGVTQTPKHLITATGQRVTLRCSPRSGDLSVYWYQQSLDQGLQFLIQYYNGEERAKGNILERFSAQQFPDLHSELNLSSLELGDSALYFCASSDRVDTEAFFGQGTRLTVV.

J is TRBJ2-1 and V is TRBV5-4; D may be TRBD1 or TRBD2 (5 bases each). Germline V lookup: CDR1 SGHNT, CDR2 YYREEE (reference sequence). CDR3 length: 17 amino acids. V shed 2 bases and J shed 5 bases, with 20 bases lying between them. DNA of the CDR3: TGTGCCAGCAGCTTCATCGGATTTGGGGGTCGGAACAATGAGCAGTTCTTC. This encodes CASSFIGFGGRNNEQFF.

The chain links TRBV7-8 to TRBJ2-7; D is perhaps TRBD1 or TRBD2 (5 bases each). CDR1 and CDR2 (germline): SGHVS, FQNEAQ. The CDR3 has 15 residues. V was pared by 3 bases and J by 5 bases, with 17 bases between. CDR3 residues: CASSLDTVGVDEQYF. CDR3 sequence (DNA): TGTGCCAGCAGCTTGGACACCGTGGGAGTCGACGAGCAGTACTTC.

The chain recombines TRBV30 with TRBJ1-5; 7 positions agree with TRBD1. CDR3 length: 13 amino acids. J gave up 5 bases and V 5 bases, and 6 bases lay outside the gene matches. Germline loops: CDR1 GTSNPN, CDR2 SVGIG (reference sequence). The CDR3 nucleotides are TGTGCCTGGTCGCAGGGGGGCGATCAGCCCCAGCATTTT. It codes for CAWSQGGDQPQHF.

The rearrangement joins TRBV6-6 to TRBJ2-7, with 10 bases identical to TRBD2. This CDR3 region has 16 residues. Trimming removed 1 base from V and 5 bases from J; junction bases left unmatched: 8. Germline V lookup: CDR1 MNHNY, CDR2 SVGAGI (reference sequence). The CDR3 region has the DNA TGTGCCAGCAGTTACTACCCAGCGGGGGGGCCAGACGAGCAGTACTTC. As protein: CASSYYPAGGPDEQYF.

CDR3 amino acids: CAWRGNNEQFF. The CDR3 nucleotides read TGTGCCTGGAGGGGAAATAATGAGCAGTTCTTC. The chain couples TRBV30 to TRBJ2-1; D gene unclear. This CDR3 has 11 residues. Trimming pared 3 bases from V and 7 bases from J, leaving 7 bases between. Germline V gene data show CDR1 as GTSNPN and CDR2 as SVGIG (reference sequence).

This chain links TRBV10-3 with TRBJ2-7; 10 bases fit TRBD1. V was clipped by 8 bases and J by 2 bases; unmatched bases: 6. Germline CDR1 ENHRY, CDR2 SYGVKD. CDR3 length equals 14 residues. The CDR3, as DNA: TGTGCCATCTCAGGGGGGACAGGGGCCTACGAGCAGTACTTC. Encoded protein: CAISGGTGAYEQYF.

The chain couples TRBV19 to TRBJ1-2; TRBD1 aligns across 9 bases. Germline trimming cut 3 bases from V and 2 bases from J; bases unmatched to any gene: 10. CDR3 length equals 17 residues. Germline CDR1 and CDR2: LNHDA and SQIVND (reference sequence). CDR3 nucleotides: TGTGCCAGTAGTATCAATGAGGACAGGGGAAAAAACTATGGCTACACCTTC. This sequence encodes CASSINEDRGKNYGYTF.

The V and J genes are TRBV29-1 and TRBJ1-2, with D perhaps matching TRBD1 (5 bases). V shed 1 base and J shed 7 bases, with 16 bases lying between them. Germline V gene lookup returns CDR1 SQVTM and CDR2 ANQGSEA. This CDR3 spans 14 amino acids. The CDR3 coding sequence is TGCAGCGTTGAAGGGACATTTCGAGAAGGTGGCTACACCTTC. Residues: CSVEGTFREGGYTF.

This chain joins TRBV28 and TRBJ1-3; D is uncertain. Trimming pared 2 bases from V and 0 bases from J, leaving 8 bases between. The CDR3 length is 15 residues. The germline CDR1 and CDR2 sequences are MDHEN and SYDVKM. The CDR3 spells CASSLQPSSGNTIYF. CDR3 in DNA: TGTGCCAGCAGTTTACAACCCTCCTCTGGAAACACCATATATTTT.

This chain joins TRBV5-6 and TRBJ2-6; D may correspond to TRBD1 or TRBD2 (6 bases each). V lost 3 bases, J lost 4 bases, and 20 bases lay in between. The CDR3 is 18 residues long. Germline loops: CDR1 SGHDT, CDR2 YYEEEE. CDR3 amino acids: CASSSKFGGSLGANVLTF. The CDR3 nucleotides read TGTGCCAGCAGCTCGAAGTTCGGGGGCTCATTGGGGGCCAACGTCCTGACTTTC.

This clone counts as medium-sized. The chain is built from TRBV15 and TRBJ2-7; 7 bases are a match to TRBD2. The V and J ends lost 5 bases and 0 bases, in that order; junction bases with no gene match: 1. The CDR3 is 13 residues long. Germline CDR1 LNHNV, CDR2 YYDKDF (reference sequence). As DNA, the CDR3 is TGTGCCACCAGCCCGGGGGGCTCCTACGAGCAGTACTTC. Protein sequence: CATSPGGSYEQYF.

Details on this clone: This specimen includes other DNA sequences encoding the same CDR3. V and J are TRBV18 and TRBJ1-1; unclear D gene. Germline V gives CDR1 KGHSH, CDR2 LQKENI. The length of the CDR3 is 13 residues. The V gene lost 1 base and the J gene lost 4 bases, with 7 bases spanning the gap. The CDR3 loop is CASSPQGGTEAFF. The CDR3 DNA sequence: TGTGCCAGCTCACCACAGGGAGGCACTGAAGCTTTCTTT.